This is a list of T cell receptor beta chains from one sample in a study of identical twins. TCRdb processed the 5' RACE reads anew with MiXCR; each CDR3 protein has one entry. The sample has 500,000 to 700,000 distinct CDR3 sequences, about 7% seen once. These records were also assigned to another study, of yellow fever vaccine responses in identical twins.

Material: PBMCs. These receptors originate from a woman between 18 and 29 years old in good health. CDR3s include the opening cysteine and the closing phenylalanine or tryptophan. Each record gives: V gene, D gene, clone size, J gene, CDR3 DNA, CDR3 protein. The D gene is left open where the match is weak. Clone sizes are given selectively: once, few, many, or a class where the clone is expanded.

TRBV4-1	TRBD1	few	TRBJ2-7	TGCGCCAGCAGCCAAGAATCCGGGACAGGGGACGAGCAGTACTTC	CASSQESGTGDEQYF
TRBV5-1	-	-	TRBJ2-2	TGCGCCAGCAGCTCGATCCAGGGGACCGGGGAGCTGTTTTTT	CASSSIQGTGELFF
TRBV6-2/TRBV6-3	-	-	TRBJ2-2	TGTGCCAGCAGTTACTATGCAGGGAACACCGGGGAGCTGTTTTTT	CASSYYAGNTGELFF
TRBV7-8	TRBD1	many	TRBJ1-6	TGTGCCAGCAGCTTATGGGCAGGGGGGATTTCACCCCTCCACTTT	CASSLWAGGISPLHF
TRBV2	-	few	TRBJ2-5	TGTGCCAGCAGTCAAACCCGGGAAATACAAGAGAGGGCCCAGTACTTC	CASSQTREIQERAQYF
TRBV29-1	-	-	TRBJ2-1	TGCAGCGTCAAAAACGGTGAAAATGAGCAGTTCTTC	CSVKNGENEQFF
TRBV10-3	TRBD2	many	TRBJ2-7	TGTGCCATCACCGTTAGCGGGAGTGTTTACGAGCAGTACTTC	CAITVSGSVYEQYF
TRBV29-1	TRBD2	-	TRBJ2-2	TGCAGCGTAGGACTAGCGGGAGGCGGGGAGCTGTTTTTT	CSVGLAGGGELFF
TRBV6-1	-	many	TRBJ1-5	TGTGCCAGCAGTCCTACCTGGGGGCAACTTAGCAATCAGCCCCAGCATTTT	CASSPTWGQLSNQPQHF
TRBV12-3/TRBV12-4	TRBD1	many	TRBJ1-2	TGTGCCAGCAGGGCGACAGGGACCTATGGCTACACCTTC	CASRATGTYGYTF
TRBV11-1	TRBD2	few	TRBJ2-2	TGTGCCAGCAGCTCCCCGGGACTAGCGGGAGTATGGGACACCGGGGAGCTGTTTTTT	CASSSPGLAGVWDTGELFF
TRBV12-3/TRBV12-4	-	-	TRBJ1-1	TGTGCCAGCAGTTTTCAGCGTAAAGCTTTCTTT	CASSFQRKAFF
TRBV29-1	TRBD2	few	TRBJ2-7	TGCAGCGTTGTATGGACTAGCGGGATTGGAATCTACGAGCAGTACTTC	CSVVWTSGIGIYEQYF
TRBV29-1	-	-	TRBJ1-2	TGCAGCGTTGAAGCTTCCAGGCTCCTCTATGGCTACACCTTC	CSVEASRLLYGYTF
TRBV24-1	TRBD2	few	TRBJ2-2	TGTGCCACCAGTGACCGACTAGCGGGGTCCGGGGAGCTGTTTTTT	CATSDRLAGSGELFF
TRBV28	TRBD1	-	TRBJ2-2	TGTGCCAGCAGAGACCGGGACAGGGCTAACACCGGGGAGCTGTTTTTT	CASRDRDRANTGELFF
TRBV6-1	TRBD1	few	TRBJ2-3	TGTGCCAGCAGACGACGACAGGGGCCCCTCTCTAGCACAGATACGCAGTATTTT	CASRRRQGPLSSTDTQYF
TRBV15	-	-	TRBJ1-6	TGTGCCACCAGCGAACAAAGCCTCAGGATAAGTGGTTCACCCCTCCACTTT	CATSEQSLRISGSPLHF
TRBV7-3	TRBD2	many	TRBJ2-1	TGTGCCAGCAGCCCGAAGGGACTAACTCGCAATGAGCAGTTCTTC	CASSPKGLTRNEQFF
TRBV3-1	-	few	TRBJ2-1	TGTGCCAGCAGCCCCCCTTGGCGGGCCTGGAACTCCTACAATGAGCAGTTCTTC	CASSPPWRAWNSYNEQFF
TRBV14	-	-	TRBJ2-5	TGTGCCAGCAGCCCCCCAGGACAGTACGAGACCCAGTACTTC	CASSPPGQYETQYF
TRBV5-1	-	few	TRBJ2-7	TGCGCCAGCAGCCCCTCCTCGGGGGAGCTAGCCTACGAGCAGTACTTC	CASSPSSGELAYEQYF